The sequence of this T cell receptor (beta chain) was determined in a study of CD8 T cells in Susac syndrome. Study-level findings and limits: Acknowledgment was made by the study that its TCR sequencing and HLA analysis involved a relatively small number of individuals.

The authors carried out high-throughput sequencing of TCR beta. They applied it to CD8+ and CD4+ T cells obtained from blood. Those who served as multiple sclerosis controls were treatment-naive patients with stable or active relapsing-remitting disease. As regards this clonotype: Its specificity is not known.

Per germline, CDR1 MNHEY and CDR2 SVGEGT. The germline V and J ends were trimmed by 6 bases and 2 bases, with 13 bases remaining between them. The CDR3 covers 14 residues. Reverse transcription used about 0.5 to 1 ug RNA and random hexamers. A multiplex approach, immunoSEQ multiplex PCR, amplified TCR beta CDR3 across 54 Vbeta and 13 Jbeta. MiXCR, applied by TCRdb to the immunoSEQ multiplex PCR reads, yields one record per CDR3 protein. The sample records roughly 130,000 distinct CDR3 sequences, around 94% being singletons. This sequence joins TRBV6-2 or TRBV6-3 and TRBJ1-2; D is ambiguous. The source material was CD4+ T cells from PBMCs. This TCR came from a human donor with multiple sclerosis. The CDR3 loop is CASRPYNTNYGYTF. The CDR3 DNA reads TGTGCCAGCAGGCCTTATAATACCAACTATGGCTACACCTTC.